This passage covers 29 T cell receptor beta chains from one sample sequenced in a study of blood T cell repertoires in COVID-19. Clones were read by immunoSEQ multiplex PCR, and TCRdb kept only the in-frame ones, dropping some. In the table there are about 200,000 clones, approximately 90% of which are singletons. The sample consisted of peripheral blood. The receptors were gathered from a woman aged 45-59 years with COVID-19, enrolled during active disease.

Here the CDR3 reads CASSQFRGETQYF. DNA of the CDR3: TGCGCCAGCAGCCAATTCAGGGGAGAGACCCAGTACTTC. The chain combines TRBV4-1 with TRBJ2-5; a weak D match, TRBD1 (6 bases). The germline V gene has CDR1 MGHRA and CDR2 YSYEKL. This CDR3 region has 13 residues. V was cut by 2 bases and J by 4 bases, with 8 bases left in between.

The rearrangement uses TRBV5-8 and TRBJ1-1; 7 bases are a match to TRBD1. V lost 4 bases, J lost 6 bases, and 6 bases stayed unmatched. The CDR3 is made up of 13 amino acids. Germline V gene sequence: CDR1 SGHTS, CDR2 YDEGEE. The CDR3 DNA sequence: TGTGCCAGCAGCGACGGACAGGCGGCTGAAGCTTTCTTT. Its translation is CASSDGQAAEAFF. Full variable domain (rest looked up from reference TRBV5-8 and TRBJ1-1): EAGVTQSPTHLIKTRGQQATLRCSPISGHTSVYWYQQALGLGLQFLLWYDEGEERNRGNFPPRFSGRQFPNYSSELNVNALELEDSALYLCASSDGQAAEAFFGQGTRLTVV.

The chain couples TRBV11-3 to TRBJ1-1, with TRBD1 matching 8 bases. Losses at the gene ends were 4 bases for V and 1 base for J; bases not matched to a gene: 11. CDR3 size: 17 residues. Germline V gene sequence: CDR1 SGHNT, CDR2 YENEEA. The CDR3 here is CASSSPGTGRRNTEAFF. CDR3 DNA sequence: TGTGCCAGCAGCTCTCCCGGGACAGGTCGTAGGAACACTGAAGCTTTCTTT.

V and J are TRBV27 and TRBJ1-2; D is unresolved. The CDR3 loop spans 16 amino acids. Germline V gives CDR1 MNHEY, CDR2 SMNVEV (reference sequence). Deletions cut 5 bases from V and 1 base from J, with 17 bases between. DNA for the CDR3: TGTGCCAGCAGTCCGACGACGAGGGCCTATAACTATGGCTACACCTTC. It translates to CASSPTTRAYNYGYTF.

The genes are TRBV11-3 and TRBJ2-3, with D perhaps TRBD2 (6 bases). Deletions cut 5 bases from V and 0 bases from J, with 9 bases between. Germline lookup yields CDR1 SGHNT and CDR2 YENEEA. The CDR3 is made up of 14 amino acids. CDR3 residues: CASSAGRSTDTQYF. For the CDR3, the DNA is TGTGCCAGCAGCGCGGGGAGAAGCACAGATACGCAGTATTTT.

The CDR3 sequence is CASSPRGGGAGETQYF. The CDR3, as DNA: TGTGCCAGCAGCCCACGGGGCGGGGGGGCCGGAGAGACCCAGTACTTC. V is TRBV5-4 and J is TRBJ2-5, with 9 bases fitting TRBD2. Looked up from germline, CDR1 is SGHNT and CDR2 is YYREEE (reference sequence). V lost 4 bases, J lost 4 bases, and 11 bases stayed unmatched. This CDR3 contains 16 residues.

The gene calls are TRBV6-1 and TRBJ2-7; D perhaps matches TRBD2 (5 bases). The V end was cut by 2 bases, the J end by 6 bases, with 14 bases between. CDR3 length: 14 amino acids. The germline V gene has CDR1 MNHNS and CDR2 SASEGT. For the CDR3, the DNA is TGTGCCAGCAGTGAAAAAACTAACGGGGTCGAGCAGTACGTC. Translated, it gives CASSEKTNGVEQYV.

This clone came up a few times. The chain has TRBV19 and TRBJ1-1; D possibly corresponds to TRBD1 (6 bases). Trimming shortened V by 10 bases and J by 7 bases, and 13 bases separated the two germline ends. Germline V CDR1 and CDR2: LNHDA, SQIVND (reference sequence). The CDR3 runs 11 residues. This chain's CDR3 is CATSGGLEAFF. The CDR3 DNA sequence: TGTGCCACTTCGGGGGGCCTTGAAGCTTTCTTT.

Only one count was recorded for this clone. This chain joins TRBV28 and TRBJ2-7; D possibly corresponds to TRBD2 (7 bases). Between the trimmed V and J ends, which lost 3 bases and 6 bases, there was a span of 21 bases. Germline CDR1 MDHEN, CDR2 SYDVKM. This CDR3 spans 16 amino acids. CDR3: CASSFERWGGGSEQYF. DNA of the CDR3: TGTGCCAGCAGTTTTGAAAGGTGGGGAGGGGGGTCCGAGCAGTACTTC.

V and J are TRBV20-1 and TRBJ2-1; 12 nucleotides line up with TRBD2. Germline values: CDR1 DFQATT, CDR2 SNEGSKA (reference sequence). The CDR3 has 17 residues. V lost 3 bases to trimming and J lost 9 bases; unmatched junction nucleotides: 15. CDR3 sequence reads: CSASLWLAGGPVFEQFF. CDR3 DNA sequence: TGCAGTGCTAGTCTCTGGCTAGCGGGGGGGCCGGTGTTTGAGCAGTTCTTC.

There are a few counts of this clone. This chain uses TRBV3-1 (or the pseudogene TRBV3-2) with TRBJ1-5, with unresolved D. The CDR3 spans 13 residues. In germline, CDR1 is LGHDT, CDR2 YNNKEL (reference sequence). V lost 2 bases and J lost 5, with 7 bases in between. The CDR3: CASSQRFDQPQHF. The CDR3, as DNA: TGTGCCAGCAGCCAACGTTTCGATCAGCCCCAGCATTTT.

V is TRBV5-4 and J is TRBJ2-7; weak D call: TRBD2 (5 bases). From germline, CDR1 is SGHNT and CDR2 YYREEE (reference sequence). Trimming shortened V by 4 bases and J by 6 bases, and 17 bases separated the two germline ends. The CDR3 length is 14 residues. The CDR3 bases are TGTGCCAGCAGCCCGCGGACTTCGGGTTGCGAGCAGTACGTC. Translation gives CASSPRTSGCEQYV.

The V gene is TRBV2, the J gene TRBJ1-1; D is undetermined. The CDR3 consists of 13 residues. Trimming stripped 0 bases from V and 8 bases from J, with 10 bases between. Per the germline V gene, CDR1 is SNHLY and CDR2 is FYNNEI. CDR3 loop: CASSEAPGREAFF. CDR3 bases: TGTGCCAGCAGTGAAGCGCCTGGTAGAGAAGCTTTCTTT.

The chain has TRBV9 and TRBJ1-3; D gene ambiguous. The ends were cut back, 3 bases at V and 0 bases at J, with 7 bases in the middle. The germline gives CDR1 SGDLS, CDR2 YYNGEE. The CDR3 is 14 amino acids. The CDR3 protein is CASSGRHSGNTIYF. CDR3 sequence (DNA): TGTGCCAGCAGCGGTAGACACTCTGGAAACACCATATATTTT.

This clone was detected only a few times. The chain couples TRBV7-2 to TRBJ2-5; 8 nucleotides match TRBD1. With 4 bases clipped from V and 4 bases from J, the junction kept 5 bases outside the gene matches. CDR1 SGHTA and CDR2 FQGNSA come from the germline V gene. The CDR3 extends over 14 amino acids. CDR3 bases: TGTGCCAGCAGCTCGACAGGGGCGGGAGAGACCCAGTACTTC. Protein product: CASSSTGAGETQYF.

V gene TRBV24-1 combines with J gene TRBJ2-5; 8 nucleotides match TRBD1. Germline trimming cut 5 bases from V and 4 bases from J; bases unmatched to any gene: 2. CDR1 is KGHDR and CDR2 is SFDVKD in the germline V gene. The CDR3 has 13 amino acids. As DNA, the CDR3 is TGTGCCACCAGTGCCAGGGGGCTAGAGACCCAGTACTTC. It translates to CATSARGLETQYF.

This rearrangement joins TRBV11-2 to TRBJ2-7; D call uncertain. Per the germline V gene, CDR1 is SGHAT and CDR2 is FQNNGV. This CDR3 spans 13 amino acids. Trimming pared 1 base from V and 0 bases from J, leaving 4 bases between. The CDR3 region has the DNA TGTGCCAGCAGCTTAGGGAGCTCCTACGAGCAGTACTTC. It specifies CASSLGSSYEQYF.

The rearrangement uses TRBV7-8 and TRBJ2-1; the match to TRBD1 covers 7 bases. Germline-derived CDR1 and CDR2 are SGHVS and FQNEAQ. The J segment lost 4 bases and the V segment lost 1 base, leaving 10 bases of the junction unmatched. This CDR3 region has 17 residues. The DNA for the CDR3 is TGTGCCAGCAGCTTAGGTATTACAGGGGAAATTTACAATGAGCAGTTCTTC. Amino acid sequence: CASSLGITGEIYNEQFF.

The chain has TRBV5-5 and TRBJ2-1; 8 positions match TRBD2. The germline gives CDR1 SGHKS, CDR2 YYEKEE (reference sequence). CDR3 length: 15 amino acids. J was trimmed by 7 bases and V by 4 bases; bases with no gene match: 10. The CDR3 nucleotides are TGTGCCAGCAGCGGCGGGGGGCCCCGCCGAAATGAGCAGTTCTTC. This codes for CASSGGGPRRNEQFF. Looking up the rest from reference TRBV5-5 and TRBJ2-1 gives the full variable domain: DAGVTQSPTHLIKTRGQQVTLRCSPISGHKSVSWYQQVLGQGPQFIFQYYEKEERGRGNFPDRFSARQFPNYSSELNVNALLLGDSALYLCASSGGGPRRNEQFFGPGTRLTVL.

The V gene is TRBV29-1, the J gene TRBJ1-1; tentative D call: TRBD1 (5 bases). Trimming took 7 bases from V and 5 from J, leaving 14 bases between them. Germline CDR1 SQVTM, CDR2 ANQGSEA. This CDR3 has 12 residues. The CDR3 region is CSAGSGGTEAFF. DNA for the CDR3: TGCAGCGCCGGATCGGGGGGGACTGAAGCTTTCTTT.

CDR3 loop: CASNGVNGSYEQYF. CDR3 nucleotide sequence: TGTGCCAGCAACGGGGTAAACGGCTCCTACGAGCAGTACTTC. V and J are TRBV6-5 and TRBJ2-7, with a possible D match to TRBD2 (5 bases). The CDR3 extends over 14 amino acids. Germline V gives CDR1 MNHEY, CDR2 SVGAGI. Trimming shortened V by 7 bases and J by 0 bases, and 13 bases separated the two germline ends.

This clone was observed a single time. The chain uses TRBV10-3 and TRBJ2-1, with 9 nucleotides matching TRBD2. This CDR3 comprises 15 residues. V lost 6 bases to trimming and J lost 7 bases; unmatched junction nucleotides: 10. Germline CDR1 is ENHRY and CDR2 is SYGVKD. This CDR3 reads CAIRAGTSFRNEQFF. The DNA for the CDR3 is TGTGCCATCAGGGCTGGGACTAGCTTTAGGAATGAGCAGTTCTTC.

The gene calls are TRBV19 and TRBJ2-3, with 12 bases lining up with TRBD2. CDR3 length: 15 residues. Germline CDR1 LNHDA, CDR2 SQIVND (reference sequence). J gave up 10 bases and V 4 bases, and 9 bases lay outside the gene matches. CDR3 nucleotide sequence: TGTGCCAGTAGTACTCGGACTAGCGGGGACGGGGCGCAGTATTTT. This encodes CASSTRTSGDGAQYF.

The chain uses TRBV6-6 and TRBJ1-4, with a weak D call TRBD1 (5 bases). The CDR3 sequence is 16 residues long. Per the germline V gene, CDR1 is MNHNY and CDR2 is SVGAGI (reference sequence). The V gene lost 0 bases and the J gene lost 6 bases, with 14 bases spanning the gap. The DNA for the CDR3 is TGTGCCAGCAGTTACTCGGGCATAGGACACTATGAAAAACTGTTTTTT. Protein: CASSYSGIGHYEKLFF.

V is TRBV6-5 and J is TRBJ1-1, with 10 bases matching TRBD1. Germline V CDR1 and CDR2: MNHEY, SVGAGI. The V segment lost 5 bases and the J segment 7 bases; nucleotides outside the gene matches: 7. This CDR3 is built from 14 residues. The CDR3 spells CASSPWTGGYEAFF. The CDR3 region has the DNA TGTGCCAGCAGTCCCTGGACAGGGGGATATGAAGCTTTCTTT.

This clone was observed a single time. CDR3: CASGSGGIDTQYF. CDR3 DNA: TGCGCCAGCGGGAGCGGTGGAATTGATACGCAGTATTTT. This chain connects TRBV4-3 to TRBJ2-3; tentatively, D is TRBD2 (5 bases). The germline gives CDR1 LGHNA, CDR2 YSLEER. Trimming took off 8 bases at V and 6 bases at J, with 15 bases between the two ends. There are 13 residues in the CDR3.

This clone came up once. The chain is built from TRBV27 and TRBJ1-4, with unresolved D. Trimming cost V 6 bases and J 7 bases, with 15 bases left between them. The CDR3 extends over 14 amino acids. CDR1 is MNHEY and CDR2 is SMNVEV in the germline V gene (reference sequence). The DNA for the CDR3 is TGTGCCAGCAGCCCGACGTTCGGGAGTGAAAAACTGTTTTTT. Its translation is CASSPTFGSEKLFF.

The V and J genes are TRBV11-3 and TRBJ2-7; the match to TRBD1 covers 10 bases. Germline CDR1 reads SGHNT; CDR2 reads YENEEA. CDR3 size: 16 residues. Trimming removed 5 bases from V and 2 bases from J; junction bases left unmatched: 9. The CDR3 spells CASSTRTGGIPYEQYF. The DNA for the CDR3 is TGTGCCAGCAGCACACGGACAGGGGGTATCCCCTACGAGCAGTACTTC.

The chain joins TRBV19 to TRBJ1-5; no clear D gene. The V gene's germline CDR1 is LNHDA and CDR2 SQIVND (reference sequence). The V end was cut by 5 bases, the J end by 4 bases, with 9 bases between. This CDR3 is built from 13 residues. The chain's CDR3 is CASSEAGNQPQHF. The CDR3 DNA follows: TGTGCCAGTAGTGAGGCCGGGAATCAGCCCCAGCATTTT.